This T cell receptor beta chain was recorded in a study of Graves' ophthalmopathy and Graves' hyperthyroidism. Findings and limits, study-wide: Most expanded clonotypes in thyroid above 0.001 frequency also showed up in blood. Discriminating ophthalmopathy from stable hyperthyroidism, a 13-signature model attained a sensitivity of approximately 85% and a specificity of about 81%.

As the template, RNA transcripts were used to amplify TCR beta CDR3 regions. Second-round multiplex PCR followed a first-round RT-PCR using HTBI primers. TCRdb itself ran the multiplex PCR reads through MiXCR, one entry per CDR3 protein. Of 580,000 or so distinct CDR3 sequences in the sample, roughly 40% were seen once. Note on this clonotype: Its target is unknown.

Germline CDR1 is SGDLS and CDR2 is YYNGEE. V shed 4 bases and J 0 bases; nucleotides not matched to a gene: 7. The CDR3 consists of 18 residues. This receptor was identified in an adult man with Graves' hyperthyroidism. The sequencing input was peripheral blood or thyroid tissue (not recorded which). This chain links TRBV9 with TRBJ2-6, with 10 bases lining up with TRBD1. CDR3 in amino acids: CASSFGTGVSSGANVLTF. The CDR3 region has the DNA TGTGCCAGCAGCTTCGGGACAGGGGTTTCCTCTGGGGCCAACGTCCTGACTTTC.